Each of the 2 T cell receptor beta chains below was sequenced from the same sample in a study of T cells in Graves' hyperthyroidism and ophthalmopathy. Researchers took RNA transcripts and amplified the TCR beta CDR3 regions from them. Initially, a first-round RT-PCR of the TCR CDR3 employed the HTBI primer set. TCRdb redid the calling of the multiplex PCR reads with MiXCR, one entry per CDR3 protein. The table shows roughly 500,000 distinct CDR3 sequences, with about 43% occurring only once. What was sequenced was peripheral blood or thyroid tissue (not recorded which). Receptors originate from an adult woman with Graves' disease, either hyperthyroidism or ophthalmopathy (not recorded which).

This clonotype was observed at least ten times. The J gene is TRBJ2-6, the V gene TRBV12-3 or TRBV12-4; D not certain. Trimming removed 3 bases from V and 0 bases from J, with 15 bases in between. The CDR3 contains 18 residues. CDR3 DNA: TGTGCCAGCAGTTTCATCCCACTTCCTGACTCTGGGGCCAACGTCCTGACTTTC. Translated, it gives CASSFIPLPDSGANVLTF.

The chain has TRBV29-1 and TRBJ2-5, with D perhaps matching TRBD2 (6 bases). Germline V gene sequence: CDR1 SQVTM, CDR2 ANQGSEA. With 4 bases removed from V and 1 base from J, the gap between germline ends came to 10 bases. The CDR3 spans 13 residues. For the CDR3, the DNA is TGCAGCGTTGGGGCGGGGATCCAAGAGACCCAGTACTTC. Translating gives CSVGAGIQETQYF. Complete variable domain (other parts from reference TRBV29-1 and TRBJ2-5): SAVISQKPSRDICQRGTSLTIQCQVDSQVTMMFWYRQQPGQSLTLIATANQGSEATYESGFVIDKFPISRPNLTFSTLTVSNMSPEDSSIYLCSVGAGIQETQYFGPGTRLLVL.